Detailed here is one TCR beta chain. This entry belongs to a study of blood T cell repertoires in COVID-19. Across the whole study: T cells, B-cell-depleted T cells, or PBMCs supplied cDNA or gDNA.

In the study's own analysis: Counts of nucleated cells, estimated from reference gene primer amplification, were obtained. Clones were read by immunoSEQ multiplex PCR, and TCRdb kept only the in-frame ones, dropping some. That table gives V, J and clone size, and the DNA gave D and trimming. Among about 100,000 clones listed, 70% to 90% were seen once. The CDR3 consists of 13 residues. Per germline, CDR1 LNHDA and CDR2 SQIVND (reference sequence). V trimming: 7 bases; J trimming: 8 bases; junction bases outside the gene matches: 8. The sequence derives from a human donor in a cohort sampled during active COVID-19. Sequenced material: peripheral blood. The rearrangement uses TRBV19 and TRBJ1-5; 7 bases map to TRBD1. CDR3 coding DNA: TGTGCCAGTACTCTAGACAGGGATGAGCCCCAGCATTTT. It specifies CASTLDRDEPQHF.